The 27 T cell receptor beta chains below come from one sample, sequenced in a study of Ad26.COV2.S vaccination and SARS-CoV-2 variants. TCRdb's table, derived via immunoSEQ multiplex PCR, lists solely in-frame clones and lacks some. The sample holds a few hundred thousand clones, around 86% seen once. Treatment described: some 20 received Ad26.COV2.S at low or high dose, single or two shots; about 5 received placebo; per-sample allocation not given. Material that was analyzed had been drawn on day 63 after the first vaccine or placebo injection. The starting material was peripheral blood, obtained in a trial of Ad26.COV2.S vaccine versus placebo. All receptors come from a person between 18 and 65 years old who received the Ad26.COV2.S COVID-19 vaccine or a placebo.

The gene calls are TRBV9 and TRBJ1-2; the D is unclear. In germline, CDR1 is SGDLS, CDR2 YYNGEE. Trimming cost V 4 bases and J 13 bases, with 14 bases left between them. CDR3 length: 11 amino acids. CDR3 region: CASSLTGLFTF. The CDR3 DNA sequence: TGTGCCAGCAGCCTCACCGGCCTGTTCACCTTC.

The chain combines TRBV30 with TRBJ2-3; no clear D gene. Trimming removed 4 bases from V and 2 bases from J, with 13 bases in between. The CDR3 is 14 residues long. Per the germline V gene, CDR1 is GTSNPN and CDR2 is SVGIG (reference sequence). CDR3 residues: CAWKFGRNTDTQYF. CDR3 in DNA: TGTGCCTGGAAGTTCGGACGGAACACAGATACGCAGTATTTT.

J is TRBJ1-2 and V is TRBV7-9; TRBD1 might be the D (6 bases). The germline V and J ends were trimmed by 4 bases and 0 bases, with 15 bases remaining between them. Germline CDR1 and CDR2: SEHNR and FQNEAQ (reference sequence). The CDR3 sequence is 16 residues long. The DNA for the CDR3 is TGTGCCAGCAGCTCGCCCCCGGACAGTACTAACTATGGCTACACCTTC. It codes for CASSSPPDSTNYGYTF.

This clone was counted a single time. The V call is TRBV19, the J call TRBJ2-2; TRBD2 matches 8 bases. This CDR3 spans 16 amino acids. Trimming removed 2 bases from V and 6 bases from J; junction bases left unmatched: 8. CDR1 is LNHDA, CDR2 SQIVND, per germline (reference sequence). The CDR3 DNA follows: TGTGCCAGTAGTATAAGGAGCGGGGGAAACCCCGGGGAGCTGTTTTTT. Protein product: CASSIRSGGNPGELFF.

The chain combines TRBV6-4 with TRBJ2-6; weak D call: TRBD1 (5 bases). Germline V gene sequence: CDR1 MRHNA, CDR2 SNTAGT. The CDR3 spans 16 residues. Trimming pared 3 bases from V and 0 bases from J, leaving 9 bases between. As DNA, the CDR3 is TGTGCCAGCAGTGAGGGGCCGAGCTCTGGGGCCAACGTCCTGACTTTC. Translated, it gives CASSEGPSSGANVLTF.

The chain recombines TRBV19 with TRBJ2-7, with no clear D. Trimming stripped 4 bases from V and 4 bases from J, with 11 bases between. Per the germline V gene, CDR1 is LNHDA and CDR2 is SQIVND (reference sequence). There are 13 residues in the CDR3. The CDR3 here is CASSTGQDYEQYF. The CDR3 DNA reads TGTGCCAGTAGTACTGGGCAGGATTACGAGCAGTACTTC.

CDR3 DNA: TGTGCCAGCAGCCGGGACAGCGGTAATGAAAAACTGTTTTTT. It codes for CASSRDSGNEKLFF. This chain links TRBV5-4 with TRBJ1-4; 7 bases map to TRBD1. Trimming removed 4 bases from V and 4 bases from J; junction bases left unmatched: 4. The CDR3 runs 14 residues. Germline assignment: CDR1 SGHNT and CDR2 YYREEE (reference sequence).

In its sample, this clone was seen once. The chain has TRBV19 and TRBJ2-5, with 13 bases aligning to TRBD2. CDR1 and CDR2 (germline): LNHDA, SQIVND (reference sequence). The CDR3 extends over 16 amino acids. V dropped 5 bases and J dropped 1; count of bases not matched to a gene: 4. The CDR3, as DNA: TGTGCCAGTAGTGAGACTAGCGGGGGGTTCCAAGAGACCCAGTACTTC. Translation: CASSETSGGFQETQYF.

This sequence joins TRBV18 and TRBJ2-2; D not resolved. V was pared by 0 bases and J by 3 bases, with 5 bases between. The length of the CDR3 is 14 residues. From germline, CDR1 is KGHSH and CDR2 LQKENI. CDR3 in amino acids: CASSPPVDTGELFF. The CDR3 DNA reads as TGTGCCAGCTCACCACCAGTGGACACCGGGGAGCTGTTTTTT.

V and J are TRBV24-1 and TRBJ1-5, with a possible D match to TRBD1 (5 bases). Deletions cut 5 bases from V and 4 bases from J, with 29 bases between. This CDR3 region has 20 residues. Looked up from germline, CDR1 is KGHDR and CDR2 is SFDVKD. The CDR3 bases are TGTGCCACCAGTGCCCTTGGGGGACTTCCTTATCCGGGAGGAAATCAGCCCCAGCATTTT. Translating it yields CATSALGGLPYPGGNQPQHF.

The chain is built from TRBV3-1 (or the pseudogene TRBV3-2) and TRBJ2-1, with 8 bases that match TRBD2. This CDR3 spans 15 amino acids. Trimming took 4 bases from V and 7 from J; bases not matched to a gene: 9. CDR1 is LGHDT, CDR2 YNNKEL, per germline (reference sequence). The CDR3 coding sequence is TGTGCCAGCAGCCCCCGGGAGGGTACTTTAAATGAGCAGTTCTTC. This encodes CASSPREGTLNEQFF.

The gene calls are TRBV27 and TRBJ2-3; D gene uncertain. Germline CDR1 MNHEY, CDR2 SMNVEV (reference sequence). With 4 bases removed from V and 6 bases from J, the gap between germline ends came to 5 bases. The CDR3 is 11 residues long. The CDR3 protein is CASSSWDTQYF. CDR3 in DNA: TGTGCCAGCAGTTCTTGGGATACGCAGTATTTT.

The chain carries TRBV7-2 and TRBJ2-1; TRBD2 aligns across 10 bases. The CDR3 consists of 19 residues. Germline CDR1 reads SGHTA; CDR2 reads FQGNSA. V lost 5 bases, J lost 3 bases, and 16 bases stayed unmatched. CDR3 coding DNA: TGTGCCAGCAGCCCCCTTTCTAGGCTAGCGGGGGCGATCTACAATGAGCAGTTCTTC. It translates to CASSPLSRLAGAIYNEQFF.

This clone occurred once. The chain uses TRBV7-9 and TRBJ1-2; D perhaps matches TRBD1 (6 bases). CDR3 length: 14 amino acids. In germline, CDR1 is SEHNR, CDR2 FQNEAQ (reference sequence). Trimming left V 3 bases short and J 3 bases short, with 11 bases between. CDR3 in amino acids: CASSFSGADYGYTF. The CDR3 nucleotides read TGTGCCAGCAGCTTCTCAGGGGCGGACTATGGCTACACCTTC.

The chain is built from TRBV19 and TRBJ1-2, with TRBD1 matching 7 bases. V lost 2 bases to trimming and J lost 3 bases; unmatched junction nucleotides: 9. From germline, CDR1 is LNHDA and CDR2 SQIVND (reference sequence). This CDR3 spans 16 amino acids. The CDR3 coding sequence is TGTGCCAGTAGTATACCCCTGACAGGGCGGGACTATGGCTACACCTTC. The encoded protein is CASSIPLTGRDYGYTF.

V gene TRBV7-9 combines with J gene TRBJ1-1, with no clear D. V was cut by 1 base and J by 8 bases, with 11 bases left in between. Per germline, CDR1 SEHNR and CDR2 FQNEAQ (reference sequence). This CDR3 spans 13 amino acids. CDR3 amino acids: CASSLERDGEAFF. CDR3 nucleotide sequence: TGTGCCAGCAGCTTAGAGCGAGACGGAGAAGCTTTCTTT.

CDR3 sequence: CASSKGTSGASYNEQFF. The CDR3 nucleotides are TGTGCCAGCAGTAAAGGGACTAGCGGGGCCTCCTACAATGAGCAGTTCTTC. This chain uses TRBV6-2 or TRBV6-3 with TRBJ2-1, with TRBD2 identical over 13 bases. Germline trimming cut 5 bases from V and 0 bases from J; bases unmatched to any gene: 4. Germline loops: CDR1 MNHEY, CDR2 SVGEGT. The CDR3 has 17 amino acids.

The rearrangement uses TRBV6-5 and TRBJ2-3, with D tentatively TRBD1 (5 bases). CDR3 length equals 15 residues. Deletions cut 2 bases from V and 1 base from J, with 10 bases between. Germline values: CDR1 MNHEY, CDR2 SVGAGI. CDR3 bases: TGTGCCAGCAGTTACCAGGGTTTTCGCACAGATACGCAGTATTTT. This encodes CASSYQGFRTDTQYF.

V gene TRBV13 combines with J gene TRBJ2-7; D not resolved. This CDR3 region has 14 residues. Deletions cut 3 bases from V and 2 bases from J, with 11 bases between. CDR1 is PRHDT and CDR2 is FYEKMQ in the germline V gene (reference sequence). For the CDR3, the DNA is TGTGCCAGCAGCTTCACTGAGGCAGCCTACGAGCAGTACTTC. This gives the protein CASSFTEAAYEQYF.

The chain joins TRBV9 to TRBJ1-1; 7 bases are a match to TRBD1. V lost 4 bases and J lost 11; bases outside the gene matches: 5. Germline lookup yields CDR1 SGDLS and CDR2 YYNGEE. This CDR3 region has 11 residues. In nucleotides, the CDR3 is TGTGCCAGCAGCCCCCTCAGGGGGGCTTTCTTT. Translation: CASSPLRGAFF.

This chain links TRBV7-9 with TRBJ2-5; tentative D call: TRBD1 (5 bases). With 5 bases removed from V and 2 bases from J, the gap between germline ends came to 15 bases. The CDR3 contains 15 residues. Germline CDR1 reads SEHNR; CDR2 reads FQNEAQ (reference sequence). This CDR3 reads CASSPRQRLQETQYF. CDR3 sequence (DNA): TGTGCCAGCAGCCCCCGACAGCGACTGCAAGAGACCCAGTACTTC.

V and J are TRBV30 and TRBJ1-3; D unclear. The germline V gene encodes CDR1 GTSNPN and CDR2 SVGIG (reference sequence). The V end was cut by 0 bases, the J end by 3 bases, with 6 bases between. The CDR3 is 13 residues long. The CDR3 loop is CAWSVRIGNTIYF. The CDR3 DNA reads as TGTGCCTGGAGTGTACGGATTGGAAACACCATATATTTT.

This sequence joins TRBV3-1 (or the pseudogene TRBV3-2) and TRBJ2-7; 7 bases fit TRBD2. V dropped 2 bases and J dropped 5; count of bases not matched to a gene: 6. This CDR3 has 14 amino acids. Germline V CDR1 and CDR2: LGHDT, YNNKEL (reference sequence). As DNA, the CDR3 is TGTGCCAGCAGCCAAATCCCTAGCGGAGACGAGCAGTACTTC. This translates into CASSQIPSGDEQYF.

CDR3 region: CSVDRGVGTEAFF. The CDR3 nucleotides read TGCAGCGTTGATCGGGGGGTGGGTACTGAAGCTTTCTTT. The chain recombines TRBV29-1 with TRBJ1-1; a weak D match, TRBD1 (5 bases). CDR1 and CDR2 from the germline V gene are SQVTM and ANQGSEA. This CDR3 contains 13 residues. Trimming pared 3 bases from V and 5 bases from J, leaving 13 bases between. Using reference TRBV29-1 and TRBJ1-1 for the parts outside the CDR3, the full variable domain is SAVISQKPSRDICQRGTSLTIQCQVDSQVTMMFWYRQQPGQSLTLIATANQGSEATYESGFVIDKFPISRPNLTFSTLTVSNMSPEDSSIYLCSVDRGVGTEAFFGQGTRLTVV.

The rearrangement joins TRBV7-2 to TRBJ2-7; D remains unclear. The CDR3 spans 17 residues. V lost 2 bases, J lost 1 base, and 18 bases lay in between. The V gene's germline CDR1 is SGHTA and CDR2 FQGNSA. For the CDR3, the DNA is TGTGCCAGCAGCTTATCGGGCCGTGGGTTTGAATCCTACGAGCAGTACTTC. Amino acid sequence: CASSLSGRGFESYEQYF.

The V call is TRBV30, the J call TRBJ1-1, with unresolved D. CDR1 is GTSNPN, CDR2 SVGIG, per germline (reference sequence). The CDR3 has 15 amino acids. V lost 3 bases, J lost 2 bases, and 16 bases lay in between. CDR3: CAWSKGMGRNTEAFF. The CDR3 coding sequence is TGTGCCTGGAGCAAGGGTATGGGCAGAAACACTGAAGCTTTCTTT.

The chain recombines TRBV7-8 with TRBJ1-3; D is perhaps TRBD1 (5 bases). This CDR3 region has 17 residues. CDR1 is SGHVS and CDR2 is FQNEAQ in the germline V gene. V lost 1 base, J lost 0 bases, and 13 bases lay in between. The CDR3 bases are TGTGCCAGCAGCTTAGTCCCGACAGTTGCCTCTGGAAACACCATATATTTT. Its protein is CASSLVPTVASGNTIYF.